These 20 T cell receptor beta chains originate from one sample sequenced in a study of T-cell memory formation after mild COVID-19. From the 5' RACE reads, TCRdb called clonotypes with MiXCR, one entry per CDR3 protein. The sample includes about 430,000 distinct CDR3 sequences, 24% of them seen just once. The specimen sequenced was PBMCs or a T cell subset sorted from them (not recorded which). The receptors originated from an adult woman who had mild COVID-19 (a few samples of this study predate the infection). Cell type and time point are not known.

This clonotype was counted only a few times. The rearrangement links TRBV27 to TRBJ2-7; TRBD1 agrees at 7 bases. Germline CDR1 reads MNHEY; CDR2 reads SMNVEV (reference sequence). V lost 8 bases, J lost 2 bases, and 9 bases stayed unmatched. The CDR3 is made up of 14 amino acids. CDR3 residues: CASRIGQGAYEQYF. Here the CDR3 DNA reads TGTGCCAGCCGAATCGGGCAGGGGGCCTACGAGCAGTACTTC.

This rearrangement joins TRBV12-3 or TRBV12-4 to TRBJ1-5, with TRBD1 as a possible D gene (5 bases). The CDR3 totals 14 residues. Trimming took off 6 bases at V and 2 bases at J, with 11 bases between the two ends. The CDR3 protein is CASSKKGGNQPQHF. In DNA form, the CDR3 reads TGTGCCAGCAGCAAGAAAGGGGGCAATCAGCCCCAGCATTTT.

This clonotype showed up just a few times. The gene calls are TRBV28 and TRBJ2-7, with TRBD1 matching 7 bases. The CDR3 length is 13 residues. Trimming took 5 bases from V and 4 from J; bases not matched to a gene: 5. The germline CDR1 and CDR2 sequences are MDHEN and SYDVKM. This chain's CDR3 is CASSTPGQYEQYF. CDR3 DNA: TGTGCCAGCAGTACCCCGGGACAGTACGAGCAGTACTTC.

The chain is built from TRBV9 and TRBJ2-1; 9 nucleotides line up with TRBD2. The length of the CDR3 is 15 residues. Germline V gene data show CDR1 as SGDLS and CDR2 as YYNGEE. J gave up 4 bases and V 4 bases, and 6 bases lay outside the gene matches. CDR3: CASSPSGGRYNEQFF. CDR3 coding DNA: TGTGCCAGCAGCCCAAGCGGGGGGCGTTACAATGAGCAGTTCTTC.

This clonotype was found a few times. The chain is built from TRBV11-2 and TRBJ2-3; no definite D call. The length of the CDR3 is 13 residues. Germline CDR1 SGHAT, CDR2 FQNNGV. The V end lost 1 base, the J end lost 5 bases, and 7 bases lay between the germline ends. CDR3 DNA sequence: TGTGCCAGCAGCTTAGGTTACGAAGATACGCAGTATTTT. This gives the protein CASSLGYEDTQYF.

This clonotype was recorded a few times. The chain recombines TRBV12-3 or TRBV12-4 with TRBJ2-5; 7 nucleotides match TRBD2. The CDR3 length is 15 residues. The trim removed 4 bases at V and 4 bases at J, leaving 9 bases unmatched. The CDR3 is CASSWWREWGETQYF. CDR3 nucleotide sequence: TGTGCCAGCAGTTGGTGGCGGGAGTGGGGAGAGACCCAGTACTTC.

The CDR3 spells CASSLDPQKTEAFF. The CDR3 coding sequence is TGCGCCAGCAGCTTGGACCCCCAGAAGACTGAAGCTTTCTTT. The chain uses TRBV5-1 and TRBJ1-1; D gene unclear. CDR1 SGHRS and CDR2 YFSETQ come from the germline V gene. This CDR3 is 14 amino acids long. V lost 0 bases and J lost 5, with 11 bases in between.

The chain couples TRBV12-3 or TRBV12-4 to TRBJ1-5; the D gene is possibly TRBD1 (6 bases). V lost 10 bases to trimming and J lost 3 bases, with 19 bases between them. This CDR3 has 15 residues. CDR3 nucleotide sequence: TGTGCCACCACAAGAGGGCAGGGGATCAATCAGCCCCAGCATTTT. Protein product: CATTRGQGINQPQHF.

This clonotype was seen repeatedly, ten times or more. CDR3 DNA: TGTGCCTGGAGGGAACCAGGATCACCGGAAGCTTTCTTT. Translated, it gives CAWREPGSPEAFF. The V call is TRBV30, the J call TRBJ1-1; no definite D call. The CDR3 spans 13 residues. The germline V gene has CDR1 GTSNPN and CDR2 SVGIG (reference sequence). The V and J ends lost 3 bases and 8 bases respectively, with 16 bases between them. The full variable domain, its missing parts supplied by reference TRBV30 and TRBJ1-1, is SQTIHQWPATLVQPVGSPLSLECTVEGTSNPNLYWYRQAAGRGLQLLFYSVGIGQISSEVPQNLSASRPQDRQFILSSKKLLLSDSGFYLCAWREPGSPEAFFGQGTRLTVV.

A few counts support this clonotype. The rearrangement links TRBV12-5 to TRBJ1-5; D is possibly TRBD1 (6 bases). The V end lost 1 base, the J end lost 3 bases, and 13 bases lay between the germline ends. From germline, CDR1 is LGHNT and CDR2 FRNRAP. The CDR3 is made up of 16 amino acids. The CDR3 loop reads CASGLGQAASNQPQHF. Written as DNA, the CDR3 is TGTGCTAGTGGTTTGGGACAGGCTGCATCCAATCAGCCCCAGCATTTT.

This clonotype has a single count. V is TRBV5-4 and J is TRBJ2-3, with 11 nucleotides matching TRBD1. J gave up 7 bases and V 4 bases, and 11 bases lay outside the gene matches. Germline V gene lookup returns CDR1 SGHNT and CDR2 YYREEE (reference sequence). The CDR3 sequence is 16 residues long. The CDR3 nucleotides read TGTGCCAGCAGCGTTTTTGCCGGGACAGGGGGTAATACGCAGTATTTT. This codes for CASSVFAGTGGNTQYF.

This clonotype occurred a few times. J is TRBJ1-5 and V is TRBV18; D remains ambiguous. Trimming shortened V by 3 bases and J by 3 bases, and 9 bases separated the two germline ends. The CDR3 is 14 residues long. Germline assignment: CDR1 KGHSH and CDR2 LQKENI. The CDR3 coding sequence is TGTGCCAGCTCACCGTCGGCAGTCAATCAGCCCCAGCATTTT. Protein sequence: CASSPSAVNQPQHF.

In its sample, this clonotype was seen a few times. This chain links TRBV12-3 or TRBV12-4 with TRBJ2-1, with D unclear. The CDR3 runs 14 residues. V lost 6 bases, J lost 6 bases, and 15 bases lay in between. Written as DNA, the CDR3 is TGTGCCAGCAGAACTGGATACTTCGGCAATGAGCAGTTCTTC. Protein sequence: CASRTGYFGNEQFF.

V is TRBV29-1 and J is TRBJ1-1; 10 nucleotides align to TRBD1. Germline CDR1 and CDR2: SQVTM and ANQGSEA. The CDR3 is 14 amino acids. The ends lost 4 bases at V and 6 bases at J; junction bases unmatched: 8. In nucleotides, the CDR3 is TGCAGCGTTGGAGCGGACAGGGGGACCCCTGAAGCTTTCTTT. This encodes CSVGADRGTPEAFF.

This clonotype was found a few times. The chain has TRBV10-3 and TRBJ2-6, with D hard to call. Deletions cut 10 bases from V and 0 bases from J, with 10 bases between. Germline CDR1 reads ENHRY; CDR2 reads SYGVKD. The CDR3 contains 14 residues. CDR3: CATKINSGANVLTF. DNA of the CDR3: TGTGCCACCAAGATTAACTCTGGGGCCAACGTCCTGACTTTC.

This clonotype appeared once. This CDR3 is missing its conserved last phenylalanine or tryptophan, likely due to a read error. The chain joins TRBV6-5 to TRBJ2-3, with a weak D call TRBD1 (5 bases). The CDR3 totals 12 residues. Germline CDR1 MNHEY, CDR2 SVGAGI. V shed 7 bases and J shed 2 bases, with 7 bases lying between them. In nucleotides, the CDR3 is TGTGCCAGCAAACAGGACACAGATACGCAGTATTGT. Translation: CASKQDTDTQYC.

This clonotype was counted between two and nine times. V is TRBV27 and J is TRBJ1-1; D may be TRBD1 (6 bases). The CDR3 extends over 16 amino acids. Germline assignment: CDR1 MNHEY and CDR2 SMNVEV (reference sequence). The V gene lost 5 bases and the J gene lost 0 bases, with 16 bases spanning the gap. CDR3 region: CASSTGWGALNTEAFF. DNA for the CDR3: TGTGCCAGCAGTACTGGGTGGGGGGCCCTGAACACTGAAGCTTTCTTT.

This clonotype has more than one count but fewer than ten. J is TRBJ2-7 and V is TRBV27; D is perhaps TRBD2 (6 bases). The CDR3 contains 14 residues. The germline gives CDR1 MNHEY, CDR2 SMNVEV (reference sequence). V lost 4 bases, J lost 6 bases, and 16 bases lay in between. CDR3 DNA: TGTGCCAGCAGTTCGGGGGTCGACTCATTCGAGCAGTACTTC. The encoded protein is CASSSGVDSFEQYF.

The chain recombines TRBV20-1 with TRBJ2-1; D is possibly TRBD2 (6 bases). Germline V gene data show CDR1 as DFQATT and CDR2 as SNEGSKA (reference sequence). V was trimmed by 2 bases and J by 2 bases, leaving 13 bases between them. The CDR3 extends over 15 amino acids. Here the CDR3 reads CSARKGLATYNEQFF. The CDR3 coding sequence is TGCAGTGCTAGAAAGGGGCTAGCGACCTACAATGAGCAGTTCTTC.

In its sample, this clonotype was seen a few times. This chain connects TRBV20-1 to TRBJ2-7; D not certain. From germline, CDR1 is DFQATT and CDR2 SNEGSKA (reference sequence). V was pared by 5 bases and J by 3 bases, with 8 bases between. The CDR3 runs 11 residues. The CDR3 DNA reads TGCAGTGCTGCCTGGGACTACGAGCAGTACTTC. Protein: CSAAWDYEQYF.